Sequencing of this TCR beta chain was carried out in a study of T cells in Graves' hyperthyroidism and ophthalmopathy. Study as a whole: Peripheral blood sampling occurred at initial diagnosis, before any treatment.

Germline V lookup: CDR1 LNHNV, CDR2 YYDKDF (reference sequence). V shed 0 bases and J shed 8 bases, with 5 bases lying between them. This CDR3 comprises 12 residues. Worth noting for this clonotype: Its antigen is still unknown.

Study-wide results and limits: The model's output predicted ophthalmopathy at a median of 6.5 months prior to onset.

The PBMCs were sourced from fresh peripheral blood (more than 9 ml). RNA transcripts served as the template for amplifying TCR beta CDR3 regions. The study used the HTBI primer set for a first-round RT-PCR of the TCR CDR3. TCRdb re-derived calls from the multiplex PCR reads in MiXCR, one entry per CDR3 protein. The profile shows around 300,000 distinct CDR3 sequences, about 20% of them singletons. The specimen was blood. This clonotype originated in a man aged 25-45 years with Graves' ophthalmopathy. The V and J genes are TRBV15 and TRBJ2-1; D remains unclear. The CDR3 reads CATSRESYEQFF. CDR3 DNA sequence: TGTGCCACCAGCAGAGAGTCCTATGAGCAGTTCTTC. Combining the CDR3 with reference TRBV15 and TRBJ2-1 gives the whole variable domain DAMVIQNPRYQVTQFGKPVTLSCSQTLNHNVMYWYQQKSSQAPKLLFHYYDKDFNNEADTPDNFQSRRPNTSFCFLDIRSPGLGDTAMYLCATSRESYEQFFGPGTRLTVL.